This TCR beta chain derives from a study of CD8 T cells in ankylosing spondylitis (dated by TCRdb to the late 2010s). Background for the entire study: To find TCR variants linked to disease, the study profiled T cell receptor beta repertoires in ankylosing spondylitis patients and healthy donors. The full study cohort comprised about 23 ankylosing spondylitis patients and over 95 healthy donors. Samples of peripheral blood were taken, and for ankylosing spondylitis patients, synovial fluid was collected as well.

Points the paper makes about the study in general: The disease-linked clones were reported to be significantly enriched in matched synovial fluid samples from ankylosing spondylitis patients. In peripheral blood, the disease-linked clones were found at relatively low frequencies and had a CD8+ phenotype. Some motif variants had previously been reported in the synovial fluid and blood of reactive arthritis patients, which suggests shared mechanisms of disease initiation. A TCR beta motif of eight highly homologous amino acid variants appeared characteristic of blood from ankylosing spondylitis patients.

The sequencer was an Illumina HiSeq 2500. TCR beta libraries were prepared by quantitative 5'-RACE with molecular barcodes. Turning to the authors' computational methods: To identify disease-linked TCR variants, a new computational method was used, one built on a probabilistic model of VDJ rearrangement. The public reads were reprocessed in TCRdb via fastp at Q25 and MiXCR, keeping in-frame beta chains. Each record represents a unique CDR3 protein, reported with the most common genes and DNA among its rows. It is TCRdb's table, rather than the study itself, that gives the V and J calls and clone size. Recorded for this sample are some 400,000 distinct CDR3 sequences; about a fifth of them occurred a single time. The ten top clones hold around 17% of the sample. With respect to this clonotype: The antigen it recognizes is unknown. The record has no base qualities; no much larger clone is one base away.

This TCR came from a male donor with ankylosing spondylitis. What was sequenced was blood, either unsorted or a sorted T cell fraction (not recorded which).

The CDR3 here reads CSASGQYGSPLNQPQHF. The sequenced DNA: TGCAGTGCTTCTGGACAGTATGGGTCCCCCCTCAATCAGCCCCAGCATTTT. The sequence links TRBV20-1 to TRBJ1-5; the D segment could be TRBD1, given 6 matching bases. Sequences DFQATT (CDR1) and SNEGSKA (CDR2) are obtained from the germline V gene (reference sequence). The CDR3 has 17 amino acids, counting the end cysteine and phenylalanine. The read is trimmed to its CDR3 DNA, 51 bases read in frame from base 1. V is pared back by 5 bases and J by 3 bases, with 23 bases lying between the germline termini.